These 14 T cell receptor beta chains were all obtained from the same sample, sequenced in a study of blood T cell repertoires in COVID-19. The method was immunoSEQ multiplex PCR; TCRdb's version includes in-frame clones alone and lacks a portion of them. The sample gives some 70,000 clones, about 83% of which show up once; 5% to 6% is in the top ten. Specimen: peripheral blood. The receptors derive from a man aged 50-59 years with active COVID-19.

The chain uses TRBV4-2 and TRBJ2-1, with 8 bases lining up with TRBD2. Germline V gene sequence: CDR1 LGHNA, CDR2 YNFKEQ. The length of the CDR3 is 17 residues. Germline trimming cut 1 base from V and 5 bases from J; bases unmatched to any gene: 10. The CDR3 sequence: CASSQVMSGLVHNEQFF. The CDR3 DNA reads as TGTGCCAGCAGCCAAGTAATGTCGGGACTAGTGCACAATGAGCAGTTCTTC.

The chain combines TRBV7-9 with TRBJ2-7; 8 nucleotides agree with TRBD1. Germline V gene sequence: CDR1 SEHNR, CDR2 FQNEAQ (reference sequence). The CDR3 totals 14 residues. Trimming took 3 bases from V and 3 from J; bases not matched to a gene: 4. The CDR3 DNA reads TGTGCCAGCAGCTTGGACGGACAGGGCTACGAGCAGTACTTC. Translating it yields CASSLDGQGYEQYF.

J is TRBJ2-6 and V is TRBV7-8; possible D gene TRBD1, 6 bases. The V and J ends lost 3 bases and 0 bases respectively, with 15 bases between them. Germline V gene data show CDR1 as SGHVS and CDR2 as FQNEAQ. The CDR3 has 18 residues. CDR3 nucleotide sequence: TGTGCCAGCAGCTTGGTGGGGGCCCGAAGCTCTGGGGCCAACGTCCTGACTTTC. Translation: CASSLVGARSSGANVLTF.

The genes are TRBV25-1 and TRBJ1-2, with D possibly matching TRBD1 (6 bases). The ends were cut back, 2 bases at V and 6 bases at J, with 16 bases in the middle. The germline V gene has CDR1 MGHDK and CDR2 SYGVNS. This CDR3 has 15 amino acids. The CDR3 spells CASSELWGGEDGYTF. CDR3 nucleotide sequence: TGTGCCAGCAGTGAACTGTGGGGGGGCGAGGATGGCTACACCTTC.

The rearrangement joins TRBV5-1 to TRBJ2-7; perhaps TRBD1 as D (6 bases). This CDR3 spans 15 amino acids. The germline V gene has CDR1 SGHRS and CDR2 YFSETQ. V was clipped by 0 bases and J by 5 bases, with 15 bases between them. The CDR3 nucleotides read TGCGCCAGCAGCTTGGAAGCCAGGGGTATCGACGAGCAGTACTTC. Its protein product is CASSLEARGIDEQYF.

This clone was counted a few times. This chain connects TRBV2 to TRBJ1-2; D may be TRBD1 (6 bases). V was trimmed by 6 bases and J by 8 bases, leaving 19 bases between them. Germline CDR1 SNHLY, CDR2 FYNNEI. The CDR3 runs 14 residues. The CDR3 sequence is CASRQQGDAVGYTF. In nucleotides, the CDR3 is TGTGCCAGCAGGCAACAGGGTGACGCGGTCGGCTACACCTTC.

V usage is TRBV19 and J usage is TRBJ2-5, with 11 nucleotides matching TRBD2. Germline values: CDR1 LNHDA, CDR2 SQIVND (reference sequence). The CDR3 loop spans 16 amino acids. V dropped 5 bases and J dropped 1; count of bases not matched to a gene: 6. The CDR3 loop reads CASSSSSGGPQETQYF. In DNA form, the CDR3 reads TGTGCCAGTAGTTCGTCTAGCGGGGGGCCCCAAGAGACCCAGTACTTC.

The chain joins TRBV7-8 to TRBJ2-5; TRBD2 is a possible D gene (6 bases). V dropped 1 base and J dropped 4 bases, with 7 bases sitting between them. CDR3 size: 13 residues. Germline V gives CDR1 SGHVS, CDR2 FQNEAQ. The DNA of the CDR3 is TGTGCCAGCAGCTTAGGGGGAGGAGAGACCCAGTACTTC. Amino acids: CASSLGGGETQYF.

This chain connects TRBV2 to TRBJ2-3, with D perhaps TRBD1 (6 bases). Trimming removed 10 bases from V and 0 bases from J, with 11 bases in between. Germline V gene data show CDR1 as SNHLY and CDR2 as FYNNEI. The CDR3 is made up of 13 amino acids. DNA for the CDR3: TGTGCCATTGGGGACACCAGCACAGATACGCAGTATTTT. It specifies CAIGDTSTDTQYF.

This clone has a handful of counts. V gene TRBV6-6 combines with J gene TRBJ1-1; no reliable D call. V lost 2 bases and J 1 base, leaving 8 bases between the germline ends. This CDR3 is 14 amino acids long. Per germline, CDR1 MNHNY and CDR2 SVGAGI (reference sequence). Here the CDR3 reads CASSYETPNTEAFF. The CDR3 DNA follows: TGTGCCAGCAGTTACGAGACACCGAACACTGAAGCTTTCTTT.

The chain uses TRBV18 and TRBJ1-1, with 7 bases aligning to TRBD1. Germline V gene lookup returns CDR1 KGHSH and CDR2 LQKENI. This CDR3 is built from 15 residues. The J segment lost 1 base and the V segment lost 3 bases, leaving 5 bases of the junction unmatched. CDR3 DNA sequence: TGTGCCAGCTCACCGCCGACAGGGAGGAACACTGAAGCTTTCTTT. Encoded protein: CASSPPTGRNTEAFF.

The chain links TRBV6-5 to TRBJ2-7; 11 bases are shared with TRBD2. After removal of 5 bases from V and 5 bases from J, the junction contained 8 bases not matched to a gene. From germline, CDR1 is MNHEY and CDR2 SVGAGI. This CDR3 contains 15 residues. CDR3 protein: CASSPSQLAGDEQYF. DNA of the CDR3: TGTGCCAGCAGTCCAAGCCAACTAGCGGGAGACGAGCAGTACTTC.

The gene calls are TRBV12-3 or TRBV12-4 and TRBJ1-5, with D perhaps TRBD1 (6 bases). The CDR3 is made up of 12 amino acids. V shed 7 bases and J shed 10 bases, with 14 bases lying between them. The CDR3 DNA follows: TGTGCCAGCACCCTCGGGACACTCCCCCAGCATTTT. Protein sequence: CASTLGTLPQHF.

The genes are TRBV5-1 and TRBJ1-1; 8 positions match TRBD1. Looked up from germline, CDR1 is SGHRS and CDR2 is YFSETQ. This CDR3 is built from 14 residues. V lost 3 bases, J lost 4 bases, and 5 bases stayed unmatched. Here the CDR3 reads CASSSGQGATEAFF. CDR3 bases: TGCGCCAGCAGCTCCGGGCAGGGGGCCACTGAAGCTTTCTTT.